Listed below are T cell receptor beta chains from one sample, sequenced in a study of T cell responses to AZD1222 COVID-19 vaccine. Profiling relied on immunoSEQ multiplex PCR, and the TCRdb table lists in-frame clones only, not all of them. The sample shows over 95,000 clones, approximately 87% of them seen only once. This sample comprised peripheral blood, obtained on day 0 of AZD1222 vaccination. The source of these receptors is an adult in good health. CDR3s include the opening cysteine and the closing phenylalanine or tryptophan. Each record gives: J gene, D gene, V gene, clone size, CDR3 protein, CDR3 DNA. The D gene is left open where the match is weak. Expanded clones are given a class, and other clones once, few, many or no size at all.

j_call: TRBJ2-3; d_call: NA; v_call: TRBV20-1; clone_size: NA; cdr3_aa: CSAPLGDTQYF; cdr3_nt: TGCAGTGCCCCACTAGGAGATACGCAGTATTTT
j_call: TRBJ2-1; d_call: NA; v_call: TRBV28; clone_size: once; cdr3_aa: CASTDRGNEQFF; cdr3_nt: TGTGCCAGCACGGACAGAGGCAATGAGCAGTTCTTC
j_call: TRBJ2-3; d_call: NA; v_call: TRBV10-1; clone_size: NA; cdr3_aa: CASRTIHDTQYF; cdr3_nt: TGCGCCAGCAGGACCATACATGATACGCAGTATTTT
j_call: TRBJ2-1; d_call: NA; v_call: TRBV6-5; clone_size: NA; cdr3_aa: CASKVNRYNEQFF; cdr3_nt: TGTGCCAGCAAGGTCAATCGCTACAATGAGCAGTTCTTC
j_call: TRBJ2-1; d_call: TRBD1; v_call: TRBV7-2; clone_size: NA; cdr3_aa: CASSPGTATNNEQFF; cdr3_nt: TGTGCCAGCAGCCCTGGGACAGCAACTAACAATGAGCAGTTCTTC
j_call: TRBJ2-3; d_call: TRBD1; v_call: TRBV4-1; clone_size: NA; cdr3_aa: CASSQGQGKTDTQYF; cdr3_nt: TGCGCCAGCAGCCAAGGACAGGGGAAGACAGATACGCAGTATTTT
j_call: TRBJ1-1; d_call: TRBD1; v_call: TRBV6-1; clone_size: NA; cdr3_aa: CASSEYRGAEAFF; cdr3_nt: TGTGCCAGCAGTGAATACAGGGGAGCTGAAGCTTTCTTT
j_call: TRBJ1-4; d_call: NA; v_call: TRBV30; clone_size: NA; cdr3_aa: CAWKGASGEKLFF; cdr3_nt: TGTGCCTGGAAAGGGGCCTCGGGTGAAAAACTGTTTTTT
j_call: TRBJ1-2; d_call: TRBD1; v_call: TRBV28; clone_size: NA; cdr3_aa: CASSFPFGQGLGGYTF; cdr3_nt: TGTGCCAGCAGTTTCCCCTTCGGACAGGGGCTAGGAGGCTACACCTTC
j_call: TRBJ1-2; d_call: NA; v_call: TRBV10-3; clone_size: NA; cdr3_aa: CAICESRGGGYTF; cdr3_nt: TGTGCCATCTGTGAGTCGAGGGGGGGTGGCTACACCTTC
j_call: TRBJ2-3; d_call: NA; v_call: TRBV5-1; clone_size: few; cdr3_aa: CASSLEGDLGTQYF; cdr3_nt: TGCGCCAGCAGCTTGGAGGGGGACCTCGGTACGCAGTATTTT
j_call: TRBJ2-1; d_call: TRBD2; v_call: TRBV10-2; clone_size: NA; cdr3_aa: CASSETTPGLAFYNEQFF; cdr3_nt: TGCGCCAGCAGTGAGACTACACCGGGACTAGCATTCTACAATGAGCAGTTCTTC
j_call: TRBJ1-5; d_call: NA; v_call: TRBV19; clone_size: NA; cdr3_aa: CASRSGAGINQPQHF; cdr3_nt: TGTGCCAGTAGAAGCGGGGCAGGGATTAATCAGCCCCAGCATTTT
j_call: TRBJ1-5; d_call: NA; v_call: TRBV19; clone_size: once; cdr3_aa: CASSIMGQGINQPQHF; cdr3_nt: TGTGCCAGTAGTATTATGGGTCAGGGGATCAATCAGCCCCAGCATTTT
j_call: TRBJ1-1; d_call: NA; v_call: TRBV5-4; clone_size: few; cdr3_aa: CASSLGGSNTEAFF; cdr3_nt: TGTGCCAGCAGCTTAGGGGGTTCGAACACTGAAGCTTTCTTT
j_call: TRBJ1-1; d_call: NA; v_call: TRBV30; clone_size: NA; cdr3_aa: CAWSNGGVTEAFF; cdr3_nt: TGTGCCTGGAGTAACGGGGGGGTCACTGAAGCTTTCTTT
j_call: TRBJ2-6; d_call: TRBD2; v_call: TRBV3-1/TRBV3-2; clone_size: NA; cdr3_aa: CASSLQAGGANVLTF; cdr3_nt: TGTGCCAGCAGCCTCCAAGCGGGAGGGGCCAACGTCCTGACTTTC
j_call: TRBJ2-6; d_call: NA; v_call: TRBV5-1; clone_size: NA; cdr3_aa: CASSPVRGGGTSTGANVLTF; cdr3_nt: TGCGCCAGCAGCCCGGTCCGGGGAGGGGGCACTTCGACTGGGGCCAACGTCCTGACTTTC
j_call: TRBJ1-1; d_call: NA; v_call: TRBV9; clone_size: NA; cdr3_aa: CASSVGPGTLIGEAFF; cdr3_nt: TGTGCCAGCAGCGTAGGTCCGGGGACCCTCATAGGGGAAGCTTTCTTT
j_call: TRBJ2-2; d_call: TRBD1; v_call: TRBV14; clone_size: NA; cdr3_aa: CASSQGQGVTGELFF; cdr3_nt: TGTGCCAGCAGCCAAGGACAGGGGGTCACCGGGGAGCTGTTTTTT
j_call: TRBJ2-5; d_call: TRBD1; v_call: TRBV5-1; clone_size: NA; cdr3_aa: CASSQGQLQETQYF; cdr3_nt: TGCGCCAGCAGCCAGGGACAGCTACAAGAGACCCAGTACTTC
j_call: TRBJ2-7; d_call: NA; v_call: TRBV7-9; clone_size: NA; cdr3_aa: CASSRDRAGSFEQYF; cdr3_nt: TGTGCCAGCAGCCGGGACCGGGCGGGGAGTTTCGAGCAGTACTTC
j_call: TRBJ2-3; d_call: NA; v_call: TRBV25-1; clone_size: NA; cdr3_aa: CASSGGDFTQYF; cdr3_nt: TGTGCCAGCAGTGGCGGGGACTTTACGCAGTATTTT
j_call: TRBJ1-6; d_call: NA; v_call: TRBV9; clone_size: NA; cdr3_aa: CASSAPQGAGNSPLHF; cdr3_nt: TGTGCCAGCAGCGCCCCACAGGGAGCGGGTAATTCACCCCTCCACTTT
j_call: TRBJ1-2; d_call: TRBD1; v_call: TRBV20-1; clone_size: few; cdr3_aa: CSASLTGVGYTF; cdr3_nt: TGCAGTGCTAGTCTGACAGGGGTCGGCTACACCTTC
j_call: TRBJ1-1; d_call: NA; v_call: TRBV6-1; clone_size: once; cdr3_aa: CASSEDTGQLNAFF; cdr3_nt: TGTGCCAGCAGTGAAGACACAGGACAGCTTAATGCTTTCTTT
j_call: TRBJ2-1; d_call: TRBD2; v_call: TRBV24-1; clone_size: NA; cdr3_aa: CATSDWTSGKTDEQFF; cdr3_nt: TGTGCCACCAGTGATTGGACTAGCGGGAAAACGGATGAGCAGTTCTTC
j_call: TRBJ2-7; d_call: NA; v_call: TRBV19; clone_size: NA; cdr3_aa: CASSTALSYEQYF; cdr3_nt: TGTGCCAGTAGTACAGCGCTCAGCTACGAGCAGTACTTC
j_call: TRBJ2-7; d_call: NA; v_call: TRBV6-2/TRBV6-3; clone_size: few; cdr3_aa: CASSYLQPPYEQYF; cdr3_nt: TGTGCCAGCAGTTACCTACAGCCCCCCTACGAGCAGTACTTC
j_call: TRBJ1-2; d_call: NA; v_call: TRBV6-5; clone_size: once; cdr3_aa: CASSPGTIDGYTF; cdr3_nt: TGTGCCAGCAGTCCCGGGACAATCGATGGCTACACCTTC
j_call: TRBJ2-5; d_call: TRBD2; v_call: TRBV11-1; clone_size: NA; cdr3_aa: CASSAAAGSETQYF; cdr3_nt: TGTGCCAGCAGCGCGGCAGCGGGATCTGAGACCCAGTACTTC
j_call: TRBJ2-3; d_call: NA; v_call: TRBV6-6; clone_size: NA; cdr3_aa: CASGDGSTDTQYF; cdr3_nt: TGTGCCAGTGGGGACGGGAGCACAGATACGCAGTATTTT
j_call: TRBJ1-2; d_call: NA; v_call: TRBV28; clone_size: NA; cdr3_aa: CASSLTDNYGYTF; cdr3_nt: TGTGCCAGCAGTTTAACAGATAACTATGGCTACACCTTC
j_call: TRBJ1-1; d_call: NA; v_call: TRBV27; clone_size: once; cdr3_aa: CASRPLGVTEAFF; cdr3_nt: TGTGCCAGCAGACCTCTGGGGGTCACTGAAGCTTTCTTT
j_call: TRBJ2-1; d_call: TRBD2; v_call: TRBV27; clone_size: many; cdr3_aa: CASSLEAAGAYNEQFF; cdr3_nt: TGTGCCAGCAGTTTAGAGGCAGCGGGAGCCTACAATGAGCAGTTCTTC
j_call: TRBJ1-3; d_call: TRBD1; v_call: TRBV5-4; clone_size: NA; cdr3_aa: CASSLGDRASGNTIYF; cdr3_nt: TGTGCCAGCAGCTTGGGGGACAGGGCATCTGGAAACACCATATATTTT
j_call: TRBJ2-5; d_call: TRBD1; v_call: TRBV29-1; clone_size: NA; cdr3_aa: CSVLMTGAETQYF; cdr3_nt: TGCAGCGTTTTAATGACAGGGGCCGAGACCCAGTACTTC
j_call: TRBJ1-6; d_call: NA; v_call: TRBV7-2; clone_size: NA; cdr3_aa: CASSLAGPINSPLHF; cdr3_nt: TGTGCCAGCAGCTTAGCCGGACCGATTAATTCACCCCTCCACTTT
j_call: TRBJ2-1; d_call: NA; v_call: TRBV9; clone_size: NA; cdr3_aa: CASSVGGNNEQFF; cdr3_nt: TGTGCCAGCAGCGTAGGGGGAAACAATGAGCAGTTCTTC
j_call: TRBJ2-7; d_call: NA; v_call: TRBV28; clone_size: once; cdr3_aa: CASSLGGLGYEQYF; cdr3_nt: TGTGCCAGCAGTCTAGGGGGATTAGGCTACGAGCAGTACTTC
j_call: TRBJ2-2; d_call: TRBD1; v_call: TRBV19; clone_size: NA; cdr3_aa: CASSGQGNTGELFF; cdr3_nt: TGTGCCAGTAGTGGACAGGGGAACACCGGGGAGCTGTTTTTT
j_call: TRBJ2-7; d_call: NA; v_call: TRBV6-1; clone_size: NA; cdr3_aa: CASSEAGPVLYEQYF; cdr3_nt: TGTGCCAGCAGTGAAGCAGGCCCAGTCCTCTACGAGCAGTACTTC
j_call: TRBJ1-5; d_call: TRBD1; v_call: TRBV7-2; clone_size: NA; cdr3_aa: CASSLVQGRRQPQHF; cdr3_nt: TGTGCCAGCAGCTTAGTACAGGGGAGACGCCAGCCCCAGCATTTT
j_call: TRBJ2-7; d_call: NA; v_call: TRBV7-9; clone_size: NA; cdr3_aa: CASSLVVNYEQYF; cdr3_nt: TGTGCCAGCAGCTTAGTCGTTAACTACGAGCAGTACTTC
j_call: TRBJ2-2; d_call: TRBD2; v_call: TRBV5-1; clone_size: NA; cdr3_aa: CASSLVSGVNTGELFF; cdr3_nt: TGCGCCAGCAGCTTGGTTAGCGGGGTGAACACCGGGGAGCTGTTTTTT
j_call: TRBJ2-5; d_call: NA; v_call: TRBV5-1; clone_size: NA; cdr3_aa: CASRPTGSNTQETQYF; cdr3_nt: TGCGCCAGCCGACCCACCGGGTCGAACACCCAAGAGACCCAGTACTTC
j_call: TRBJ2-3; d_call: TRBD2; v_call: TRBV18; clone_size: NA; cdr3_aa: CASSPSGGSTDTQYF; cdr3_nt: TGTGCCAGCTCACCAAGCGGGGGAAGCACAGATACGCAGTATTTT
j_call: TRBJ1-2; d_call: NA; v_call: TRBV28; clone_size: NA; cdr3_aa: CASRAEPPNYGYTF; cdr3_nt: TGTGCCAGCAGGGCTGAGCCCCCTAACTATGGCTACACCTTC
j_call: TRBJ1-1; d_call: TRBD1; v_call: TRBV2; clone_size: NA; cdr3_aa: CASSNNPQGGRTEAFF; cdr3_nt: TGTGCCAGCAGTAACAATCCACAGGGGGGGCGGACTGAAGCTTTCTTT
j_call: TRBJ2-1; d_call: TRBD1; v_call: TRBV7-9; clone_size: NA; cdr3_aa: CASTDRVGEQFF; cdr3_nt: TGTGCCAGCACCGACAGGGTCGGTGAGCAGTTCTTC
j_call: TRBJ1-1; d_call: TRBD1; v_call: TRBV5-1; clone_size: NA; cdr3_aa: CASSYTGTAVTEAFF; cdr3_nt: TGCGCCAGCAGCTATACCGGGACAGCGGTCACTGAAGCTTTCTTT
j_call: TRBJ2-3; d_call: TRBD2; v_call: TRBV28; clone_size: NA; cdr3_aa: CASSLKTSGTDTQYF; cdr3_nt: TGTGCCAGCAGTTTAAAGACTAGCGGAACAGATACGCAGTATTTT
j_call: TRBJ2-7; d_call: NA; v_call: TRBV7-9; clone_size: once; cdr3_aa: CASSPKLRISYEQYF; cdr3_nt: TGTGCCAGCAGCCCAAAGCTTAGGATCTCCTACGAGCAGTACTTC